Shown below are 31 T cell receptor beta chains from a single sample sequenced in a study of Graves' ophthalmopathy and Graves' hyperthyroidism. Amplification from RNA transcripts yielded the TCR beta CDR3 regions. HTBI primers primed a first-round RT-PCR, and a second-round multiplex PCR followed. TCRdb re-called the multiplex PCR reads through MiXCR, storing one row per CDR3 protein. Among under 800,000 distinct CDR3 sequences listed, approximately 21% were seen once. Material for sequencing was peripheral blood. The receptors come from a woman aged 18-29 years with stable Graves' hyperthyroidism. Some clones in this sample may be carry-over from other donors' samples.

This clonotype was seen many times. Here the CDR3 DNA reads TGTGCCAGCAGTTCCTCCGGGACAGCGAGCTCCTACGAGCAGTACTTC. It translates to CASSSSGTASSYEQYF. The chain has TRBV28 and TRBJ2-7, with TRBD1 matching over 7 bases. The germline CDR1 and CDR2 sequences are MDHEN and SYDVKM. The CDR3 covers 16 residues. V was clipped by 4 bases and J by 0 bases; unmatched bases: 9.

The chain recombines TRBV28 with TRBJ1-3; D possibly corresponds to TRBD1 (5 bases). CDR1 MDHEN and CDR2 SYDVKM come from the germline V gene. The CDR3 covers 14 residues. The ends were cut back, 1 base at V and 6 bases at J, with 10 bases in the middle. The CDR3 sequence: CASSLYGAENTIYF. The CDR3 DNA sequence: TGTGCCAGCAGTTTATACGGGGCTGAAAACACCATATATTTT.

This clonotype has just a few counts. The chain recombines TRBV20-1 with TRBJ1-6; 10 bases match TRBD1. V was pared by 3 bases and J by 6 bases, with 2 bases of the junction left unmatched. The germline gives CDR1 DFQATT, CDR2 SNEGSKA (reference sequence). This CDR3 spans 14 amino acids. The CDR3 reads CSASGDRGNSPLHF. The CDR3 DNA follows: TGCAGTGCTAGTGGGGACAGGGGTAATTCACCCCTCCACTTT.

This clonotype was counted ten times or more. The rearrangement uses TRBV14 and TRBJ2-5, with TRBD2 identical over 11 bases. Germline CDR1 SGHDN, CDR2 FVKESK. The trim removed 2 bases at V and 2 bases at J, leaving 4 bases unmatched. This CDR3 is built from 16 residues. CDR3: CASSQLGLAVQETQYF. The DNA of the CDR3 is TGTGCCAGCAGCCAATTGGGACTAGCGGTACAAGAGACCCAGTACTTC.

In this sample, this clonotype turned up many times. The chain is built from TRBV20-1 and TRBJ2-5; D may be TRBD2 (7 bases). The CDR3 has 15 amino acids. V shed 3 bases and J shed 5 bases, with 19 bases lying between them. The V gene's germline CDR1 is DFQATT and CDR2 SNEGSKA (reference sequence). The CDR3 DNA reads TGCAGTGCTAGCCGGGAGGCAGGGGTAGGGGAGACCCAGTACTTC. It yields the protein CSASREAGVGETQYF.

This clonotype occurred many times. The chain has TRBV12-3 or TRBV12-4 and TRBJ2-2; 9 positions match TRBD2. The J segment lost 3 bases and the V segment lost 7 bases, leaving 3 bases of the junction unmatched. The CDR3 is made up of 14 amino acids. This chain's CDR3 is CASKAGGDTGELFF. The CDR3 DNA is TGTGCCAGCAAGGCGGGGGGGGACACCGGGGAGCTGTTTTTT.

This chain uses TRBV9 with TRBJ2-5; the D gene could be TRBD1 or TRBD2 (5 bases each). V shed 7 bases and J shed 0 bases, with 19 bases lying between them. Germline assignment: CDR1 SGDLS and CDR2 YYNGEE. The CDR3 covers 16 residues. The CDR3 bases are TGTGCCAGCTCCCTCCGGGACGGAAAGTACCAAGAGACCCAGTACTTC. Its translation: CASSLRDGKYQETQYF.

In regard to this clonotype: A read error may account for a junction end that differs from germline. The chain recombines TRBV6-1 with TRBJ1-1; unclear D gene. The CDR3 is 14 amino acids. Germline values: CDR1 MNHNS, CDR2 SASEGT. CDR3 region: CASRILGMYTEAFF. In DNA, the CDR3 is TGTGCCAGCAGGATACTGGGGATGTACACTGAGGCTTTCTTT.

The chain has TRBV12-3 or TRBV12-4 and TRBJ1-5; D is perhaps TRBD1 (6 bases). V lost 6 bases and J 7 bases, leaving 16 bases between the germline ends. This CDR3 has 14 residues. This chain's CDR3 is CASSLGGEGQPQHF. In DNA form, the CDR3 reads TGTGCCAGCAGCCTAGGGGGTGAGGGACAGCCCCAGCATTTT.

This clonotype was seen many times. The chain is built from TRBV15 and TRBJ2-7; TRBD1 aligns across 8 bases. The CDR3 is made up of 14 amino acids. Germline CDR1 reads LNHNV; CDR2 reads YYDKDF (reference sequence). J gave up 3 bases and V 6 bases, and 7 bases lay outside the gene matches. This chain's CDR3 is CATSPTTGGYEQYF. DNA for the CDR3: TGTGCCACCAGTCCAACAACAGGGGGCTACGAGCAGTACTTC.

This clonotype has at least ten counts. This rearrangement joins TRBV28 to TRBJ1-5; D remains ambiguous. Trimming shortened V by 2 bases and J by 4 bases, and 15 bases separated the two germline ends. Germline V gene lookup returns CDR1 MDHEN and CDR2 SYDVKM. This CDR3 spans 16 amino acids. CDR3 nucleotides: TGTGCCAGCAGTTTAGGAGTCTCGGGCAGTAATCAGCCCCAGCATTTT. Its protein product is CASSLGVSGSNQPQHF.

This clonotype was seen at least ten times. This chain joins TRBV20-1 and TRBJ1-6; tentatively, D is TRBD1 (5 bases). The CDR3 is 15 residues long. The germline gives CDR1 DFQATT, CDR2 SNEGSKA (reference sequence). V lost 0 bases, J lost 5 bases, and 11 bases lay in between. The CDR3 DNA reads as TGCAGTGCTAGAGATTCAGGCAGGGATAATTCACCCCTCCACTTT. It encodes CSARDSGRDNSPLHF.

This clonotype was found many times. This chain's CDR3 is CASSLGGATGELFF. As DNA, the CDR3 is TGTGCCAGCAGCCTAGGGGGGGCGACCGGGGAGCTGTTTTTT. The rearrangement joins TRBV6-2 or TRBV6-3 to TRBJ2-2; D perhaps matches TRBD2 (7 bases). V lost 6 bases and J 5 bases, leaving 13 bases between the germline ends. Per the germline V gene, CDR1 is MNHEY and CDR2 is SVGEGT. The CDR3 is made up of 14 amino acids.

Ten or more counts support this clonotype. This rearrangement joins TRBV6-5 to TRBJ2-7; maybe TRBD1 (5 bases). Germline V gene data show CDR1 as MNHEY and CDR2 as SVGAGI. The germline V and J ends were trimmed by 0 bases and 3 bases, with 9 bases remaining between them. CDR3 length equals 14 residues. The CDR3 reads CASSYSPGNYEQYF. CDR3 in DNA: TGTGCCAGCAGTTACTCTCCAGGGAACTACGAGCAGTACTTC.

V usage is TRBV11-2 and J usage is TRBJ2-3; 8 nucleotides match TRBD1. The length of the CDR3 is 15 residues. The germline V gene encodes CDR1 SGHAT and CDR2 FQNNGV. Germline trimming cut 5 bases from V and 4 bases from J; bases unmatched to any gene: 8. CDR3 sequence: CASSLRDRYADTQYF. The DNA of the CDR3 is TGTGCCAGCAGCCTTAGGGACAGGTACGCAGATACGCAGTATTTT.

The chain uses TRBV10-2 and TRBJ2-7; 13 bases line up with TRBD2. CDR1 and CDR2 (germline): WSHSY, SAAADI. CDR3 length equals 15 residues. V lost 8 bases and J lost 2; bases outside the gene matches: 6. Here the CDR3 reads CASGLGLAGTYEQYF. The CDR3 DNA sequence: TGCGCCAGCGGCCTGGGACTAGCGGGAACCTACGAGCAGTACTTC.

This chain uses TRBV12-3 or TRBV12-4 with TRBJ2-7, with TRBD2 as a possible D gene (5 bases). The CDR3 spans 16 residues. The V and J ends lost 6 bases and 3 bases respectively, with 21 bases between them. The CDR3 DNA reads TGTGCCAGCAGAGTAGAAGGACTGGCAAACTTCTACGAGCAGTACTTC. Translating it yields CASRVEGLANFYEQYF.

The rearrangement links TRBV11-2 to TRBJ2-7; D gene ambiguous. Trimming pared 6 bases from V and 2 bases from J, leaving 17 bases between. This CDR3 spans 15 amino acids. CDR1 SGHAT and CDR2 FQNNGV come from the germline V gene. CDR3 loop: CASSLAAGNPYEQYF. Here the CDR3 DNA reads TGTGCCAGCAGTCTCGCTGCAGGTAATCCCTACGAGCAGTACTTC.

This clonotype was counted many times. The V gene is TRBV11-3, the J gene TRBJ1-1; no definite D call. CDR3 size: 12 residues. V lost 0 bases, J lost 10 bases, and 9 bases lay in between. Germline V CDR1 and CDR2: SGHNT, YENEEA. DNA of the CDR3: TGTGCCAGCAGCTTAGAACGGGAACGAGCTTTCTTT. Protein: CASSLERERAFF.

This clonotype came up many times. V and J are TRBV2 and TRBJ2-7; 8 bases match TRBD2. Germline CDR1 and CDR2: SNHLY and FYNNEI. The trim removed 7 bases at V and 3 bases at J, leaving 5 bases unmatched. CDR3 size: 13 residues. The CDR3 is CASMGLVVYEQYF. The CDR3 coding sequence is TGTGCCAGCATGGGACTAGTCGTCTACGAGCAGTACTTC. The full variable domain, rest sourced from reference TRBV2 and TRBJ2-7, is EPEVTQTPSHQVTQMGQEVILRCVPISNHLYFYWYRQILGQKVEFLVSFYNNEISEKSEIFDDQFSVERPDGSNFTLKIRSTKLEDSAMYFCASMGLVVYEQYFGPGTRLTVT.

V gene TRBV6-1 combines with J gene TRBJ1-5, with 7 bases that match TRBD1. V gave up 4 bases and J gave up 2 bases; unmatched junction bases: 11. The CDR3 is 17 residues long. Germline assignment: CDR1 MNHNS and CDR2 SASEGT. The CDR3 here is CASSVAGGAQGNQPQHF. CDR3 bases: TGTGCCAGCAGTGTCGCAGGGGGGGCGCAGGGCAATCAGCCCCAGCATTTT.

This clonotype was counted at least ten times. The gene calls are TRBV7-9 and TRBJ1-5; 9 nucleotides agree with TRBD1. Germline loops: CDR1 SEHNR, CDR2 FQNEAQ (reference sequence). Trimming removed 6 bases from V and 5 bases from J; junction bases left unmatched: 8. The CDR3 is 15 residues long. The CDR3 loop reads CASSDTGGGDQPQHF. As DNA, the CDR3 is TGTGCCAGCAGTGATACAGGGGGCGGAGATCAGCCCCAGCATTTT.

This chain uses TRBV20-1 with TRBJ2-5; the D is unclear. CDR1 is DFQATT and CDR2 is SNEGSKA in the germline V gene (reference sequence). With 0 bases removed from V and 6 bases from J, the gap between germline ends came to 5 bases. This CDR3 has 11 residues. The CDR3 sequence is CSARDRKTQYF. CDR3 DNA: TGCAGTGCTAGAGATCGGAAGACCCAGTACTTC.

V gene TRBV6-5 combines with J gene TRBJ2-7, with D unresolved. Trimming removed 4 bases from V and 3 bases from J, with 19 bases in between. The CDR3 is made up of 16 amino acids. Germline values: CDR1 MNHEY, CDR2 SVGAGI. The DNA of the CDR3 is TGTGCCAGCAGTTCTTTAAGCATCCCCGGCGTCTACGAGCAGTACTTC. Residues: CASSSLSIPGVYEQYF.

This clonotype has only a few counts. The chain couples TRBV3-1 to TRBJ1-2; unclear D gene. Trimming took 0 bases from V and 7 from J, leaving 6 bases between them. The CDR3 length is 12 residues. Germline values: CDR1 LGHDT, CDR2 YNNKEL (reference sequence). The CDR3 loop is CASSQEGFGYTF. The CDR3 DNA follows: TGTGCCAGCAGCCAAGAAGGATTTGGCTACACCTTC.

CDR3 loop: CASSLAGVRNQPQHF. DNA of the CDR3: TGTGCCAGCAGTTTAGCTGGGGTAAGAAATCAGCCCCAGCATTTT. The rearrangement joins TRBV12-3 or TRBV12-4 to TRBJ1-5, with D hard to call. The V end lost 0 bases, the J end lost 4 bases, and 10 bases lay between the germline ends. There are 15 residues in the CDR3.

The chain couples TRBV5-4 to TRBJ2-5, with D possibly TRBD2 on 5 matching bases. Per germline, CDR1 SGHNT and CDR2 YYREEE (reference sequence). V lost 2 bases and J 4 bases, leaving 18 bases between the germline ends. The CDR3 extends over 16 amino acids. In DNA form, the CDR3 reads TGTGCCAGCAGCTTTGGCGGGCCCTCGGAGCGAGAGACCCAGTACTTC. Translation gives CASSFGGPSERETQYF.

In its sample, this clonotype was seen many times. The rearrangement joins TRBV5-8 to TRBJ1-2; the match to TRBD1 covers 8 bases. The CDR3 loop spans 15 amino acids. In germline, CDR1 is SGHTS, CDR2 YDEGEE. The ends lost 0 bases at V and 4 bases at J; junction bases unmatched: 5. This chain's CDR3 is CASSLGYGQGYGYTF. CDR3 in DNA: TGTGCCAGCAGCTTGGGATACGGACAGGGCTATGGCTACACCTTC.

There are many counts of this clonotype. CDR3: CASSPYESYEQYF. The DNA of the CDR3 is TGTGCCAGCAGCCCTTATGAGTCCTACGAGCAGTACTTC. This chain joins TRBV12-3 or TRBV12-4 and TRBJ2-7; D gene unclear. The CDR3 covers 13 residues. V shed 6 bases and J shed 1 base, with 10 bases lying between them.

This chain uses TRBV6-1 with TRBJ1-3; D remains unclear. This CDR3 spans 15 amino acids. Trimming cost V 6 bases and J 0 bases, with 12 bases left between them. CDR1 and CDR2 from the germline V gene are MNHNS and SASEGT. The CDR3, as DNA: TGTGCCAGCAGGCCTACAGAGAGCTCTGGAAACACCATATATTTT. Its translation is CASRPTESSGNTIYF.

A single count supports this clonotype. CDR3 residues: CATSDRGQGLYEQYF. In DNA, the CDR3 is TGTGCCACCAGCGACCGGGGACAGGGACTGTACGAGCAGTACTTC. The V call is TRBV15, the J call TRBJ2-7; 9 bases map to TRBD1. The CDR3 is 15 residues long. CDR1 is LNHNV and CDR2 is YYDKDF in the germline V gene (reference sequence). After removal of 5 bases from V and 4 bases from J, the junction contained 9 bases not matched to a gene.